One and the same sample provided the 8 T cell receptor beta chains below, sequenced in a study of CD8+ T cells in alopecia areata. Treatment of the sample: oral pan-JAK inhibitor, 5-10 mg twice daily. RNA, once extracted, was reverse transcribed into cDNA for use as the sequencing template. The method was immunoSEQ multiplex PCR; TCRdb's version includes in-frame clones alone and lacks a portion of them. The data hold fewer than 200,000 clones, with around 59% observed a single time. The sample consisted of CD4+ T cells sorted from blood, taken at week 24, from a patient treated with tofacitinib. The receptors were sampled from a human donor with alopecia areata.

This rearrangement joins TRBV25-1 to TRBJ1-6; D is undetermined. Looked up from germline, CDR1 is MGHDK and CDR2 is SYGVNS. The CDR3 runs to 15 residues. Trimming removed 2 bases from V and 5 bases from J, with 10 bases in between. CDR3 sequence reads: CASSEDWLNNSPLHF. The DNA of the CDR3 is TGTGCCAGCAGTGAAGACTGGCTAAATAATTCACCCCTCCACTTT. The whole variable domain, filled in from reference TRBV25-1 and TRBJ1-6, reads EADIYQTPRYLVIGTGKKITLECSQTMGHDKMYWYQQDPGMELHLIHYSYGVNSTEKGDLSSESTVSRIRTEHFPLTLESARPSHTSQYLCASSEDWLNNSPLHFGNGTRLTVT.

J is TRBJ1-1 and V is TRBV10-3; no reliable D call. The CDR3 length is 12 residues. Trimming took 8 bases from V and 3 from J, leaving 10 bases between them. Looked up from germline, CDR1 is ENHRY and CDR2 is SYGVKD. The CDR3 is CAIRSGDTEAFF. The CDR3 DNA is TGTGCCATCCGGTCCGGGGACACTGAAGCTTTCTTT.

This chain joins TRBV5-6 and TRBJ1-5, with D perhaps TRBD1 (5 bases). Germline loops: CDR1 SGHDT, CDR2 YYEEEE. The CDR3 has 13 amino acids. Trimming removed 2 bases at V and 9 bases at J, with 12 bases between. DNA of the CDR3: TGTGCCAGCAGCTTCGACAGCGGATCGCCCCAGCATTTT. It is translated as CASSFDSGSPQHF.

This CDR3 reads CASSQAFAGGDTDTQYF. The CDR3 DNA reads as TGCGCCAGCAGCCAAGCGTTCGCCGGCGGGGACACAGATACGCAGTATTTT. The rearrangement links TRBV4-1 to TRBJ2-3, with D maybe TRBD2 (6 bases). Germline assignment: CDR1 MGHRA and CDR2 YSYEKL. The V gene lost 1 base and the J gene lost 2 bases, with 16 bases spanning the gap. The CDR3 is 17 residues long.

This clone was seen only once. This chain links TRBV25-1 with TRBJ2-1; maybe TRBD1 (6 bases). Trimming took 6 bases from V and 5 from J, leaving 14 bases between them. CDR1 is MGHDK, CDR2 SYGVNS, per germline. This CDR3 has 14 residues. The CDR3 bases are TGTGCCAGCAGAGGCCAGGGGAGTCACAATGAGCAGTTCTTC. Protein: CASRGQGSHNEQFF.

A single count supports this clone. The chain's CDR3 is CAWSVRGSYNEQFF. CDR3 DNA sequence: TGTGCCTGGTCTGTCAGGGGTTCCTACAATGAGCAGTTCTTC. The chain has TRBV30 and TRBJ2-1, with TRBD1 as a possible D gene (6 bases). The CDR3 runs 14 residues. V was pared by 5 bases and J by 1 base, with 12 bases between. The V gene's germline CDR1 is GTSNPN and CDR2 SVGIG (reference sequence).

The CDR3 reads CASSEYGIYGYTF. The CDR3 DNA sequence: TGTGCCAGCAGTGAATATGGGATCTATGGCTACACCTTC. This chain joins TRBV25-1 and TRBJ1-2; the D is unclear. Germline lookup yields CDR1 MGHDK and CDR2 SYGVNS. V was shortened by 0 bases and J by 4 bases, with 6 bases between the two germline ends. CDR3 size: 13 residues.

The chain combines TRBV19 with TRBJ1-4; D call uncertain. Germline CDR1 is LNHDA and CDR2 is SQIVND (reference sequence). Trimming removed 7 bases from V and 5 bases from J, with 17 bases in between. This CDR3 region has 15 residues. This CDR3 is CASNPRVGLNEKLFF. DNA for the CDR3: TGTGCCAGTAACCCTCGAGTCGGCCTGAATGAAAAACTGTTTTTT.